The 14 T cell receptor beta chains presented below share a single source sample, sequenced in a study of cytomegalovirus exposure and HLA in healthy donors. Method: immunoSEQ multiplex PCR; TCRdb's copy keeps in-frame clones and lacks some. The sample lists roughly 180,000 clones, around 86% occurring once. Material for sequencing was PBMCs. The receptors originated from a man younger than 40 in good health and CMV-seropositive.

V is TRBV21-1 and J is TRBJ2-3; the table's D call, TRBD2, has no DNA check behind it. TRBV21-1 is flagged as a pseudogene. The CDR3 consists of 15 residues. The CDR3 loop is CASSTAGEDTDTQYF. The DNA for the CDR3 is TGTGCCAGCAGCACAGCAGGGGAGGACACAGATACGCAGTATTTT.

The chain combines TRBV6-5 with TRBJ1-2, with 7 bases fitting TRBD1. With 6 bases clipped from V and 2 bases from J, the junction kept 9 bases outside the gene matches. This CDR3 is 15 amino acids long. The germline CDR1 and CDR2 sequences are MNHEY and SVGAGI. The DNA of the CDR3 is TGTGCCAGCAGGCCTGAACAGACAGGGAACTATGGCTACACCTTC. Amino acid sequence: CASRPEQTGNYGYTF.

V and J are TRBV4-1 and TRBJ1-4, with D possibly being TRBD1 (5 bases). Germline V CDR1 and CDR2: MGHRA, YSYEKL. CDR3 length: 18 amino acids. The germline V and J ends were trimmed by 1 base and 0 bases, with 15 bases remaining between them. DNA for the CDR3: TGCGCCAGCAGCCAAGGGCAGGGATGGGTTGCAACTAATGAAAAACTGTTTTTT. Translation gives CASSQGQGWVATNEKLFF.

The CDR3 sequence is CASRRLDEQYF. In DNA, the CDR3 is TGTGCCAGCAGGAGACTAGACGAGCAGTACTTC. V usage is TRBV6-5 and J usage is TRBJ2-7; possibly TRBD2 for D (6 bases). Germline values: CDR1 MNHEY, CDR2 SVGAGI. The V and J ends lost 6 bases and 5 bases respectively, with 8 bases between them. CDR3 length: 11 amino acids.

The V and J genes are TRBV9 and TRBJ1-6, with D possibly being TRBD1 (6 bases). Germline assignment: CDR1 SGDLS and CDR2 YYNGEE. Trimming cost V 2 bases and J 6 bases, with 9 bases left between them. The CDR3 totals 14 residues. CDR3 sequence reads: CASSVQGSNSPLHF. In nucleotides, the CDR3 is TGTGCCAGCAGCGTCCAGGGGAGTAATTCACCCCTCCACTTT.

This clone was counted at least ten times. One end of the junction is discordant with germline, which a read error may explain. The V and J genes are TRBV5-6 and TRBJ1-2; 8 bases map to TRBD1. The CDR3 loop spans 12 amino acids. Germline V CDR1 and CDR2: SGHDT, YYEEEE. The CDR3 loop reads CASRTRTGIFAF. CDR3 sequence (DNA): TGTGCCAGCAGAACTAGGACAGGGATTTTCGCCTTC.

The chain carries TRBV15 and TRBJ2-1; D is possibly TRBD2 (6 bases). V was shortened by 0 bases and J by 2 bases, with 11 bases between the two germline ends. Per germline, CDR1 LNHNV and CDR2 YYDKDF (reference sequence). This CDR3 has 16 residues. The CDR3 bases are TGTGCCACCAGCAGAGACCGGGCTAGCGCCTACAATGAGCAGTTCTTC. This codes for CATSRDRASAYNEQFF.

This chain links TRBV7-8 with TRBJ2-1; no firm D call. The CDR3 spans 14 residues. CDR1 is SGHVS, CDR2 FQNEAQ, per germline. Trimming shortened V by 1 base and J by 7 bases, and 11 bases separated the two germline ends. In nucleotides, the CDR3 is TGTGCCAGCAGCTTAGTAGGCAGTAAAAATGAGCAGTTCTTC. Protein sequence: CASSLVGSKNEQFF.

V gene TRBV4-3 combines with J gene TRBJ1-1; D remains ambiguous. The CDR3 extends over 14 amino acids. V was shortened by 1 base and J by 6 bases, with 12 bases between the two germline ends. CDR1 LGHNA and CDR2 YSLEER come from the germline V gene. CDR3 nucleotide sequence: TGCGCCAGCAGCCAAGCCATGGCTACTTCTGAAGCTTTCTTT. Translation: CASSQAMATSEAFF.

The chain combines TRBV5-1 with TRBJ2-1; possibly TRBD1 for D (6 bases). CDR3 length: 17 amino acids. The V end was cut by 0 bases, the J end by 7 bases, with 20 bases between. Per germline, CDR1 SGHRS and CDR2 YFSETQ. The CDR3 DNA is TGCGCCAGCAGCTTGGCCGGGCAGGGGCGGACTGGGAATGAGCAGTTCTTC. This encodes CASSLAGQGRTGNEQFF.

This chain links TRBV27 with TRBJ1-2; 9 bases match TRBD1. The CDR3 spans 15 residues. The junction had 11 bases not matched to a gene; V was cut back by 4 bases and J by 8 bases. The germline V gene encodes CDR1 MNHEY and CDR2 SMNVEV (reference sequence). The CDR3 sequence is CASSSLTGGSGGYTF. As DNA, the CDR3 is TGTGCCAGCAGTTCGCTGACAGGGGGATCGGGCGGCTACACCTTC.

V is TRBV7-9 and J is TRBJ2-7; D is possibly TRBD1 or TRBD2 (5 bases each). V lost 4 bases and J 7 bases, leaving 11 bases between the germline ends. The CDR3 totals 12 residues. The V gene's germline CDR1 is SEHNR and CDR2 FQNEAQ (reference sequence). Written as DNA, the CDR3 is TGTGCCAGCAGCTCCGGGACGCAGGAGCAGTACTTC. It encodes CASSSGTQEQYF. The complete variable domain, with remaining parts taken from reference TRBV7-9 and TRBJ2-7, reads DTGVSQNPRHKITKRGQNVTFRCDPISEHNRLYWYRQTLGQGPEFLTYFQNEAQLEKSRLLSDRFSAERPKGSFSTLEIQRTEQGDSAMYLCASSSGTQEQYFGPGTRLTVT.

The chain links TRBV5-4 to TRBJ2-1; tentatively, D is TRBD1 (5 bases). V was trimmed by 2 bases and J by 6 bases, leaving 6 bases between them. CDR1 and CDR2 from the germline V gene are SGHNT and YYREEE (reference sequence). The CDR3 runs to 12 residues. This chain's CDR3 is CASSLQVNEQFF. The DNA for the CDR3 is TGTGCCAGCAGCTTACAGGTCAATGAGCAGTTCTTC.

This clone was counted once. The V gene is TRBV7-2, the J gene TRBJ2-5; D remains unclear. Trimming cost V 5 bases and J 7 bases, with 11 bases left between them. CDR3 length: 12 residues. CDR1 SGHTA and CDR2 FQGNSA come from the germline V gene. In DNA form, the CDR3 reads TGTGCCAGCAGCCCACCAGGCTCGACCCAGTACTTC. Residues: CASSPPGSTQYF.